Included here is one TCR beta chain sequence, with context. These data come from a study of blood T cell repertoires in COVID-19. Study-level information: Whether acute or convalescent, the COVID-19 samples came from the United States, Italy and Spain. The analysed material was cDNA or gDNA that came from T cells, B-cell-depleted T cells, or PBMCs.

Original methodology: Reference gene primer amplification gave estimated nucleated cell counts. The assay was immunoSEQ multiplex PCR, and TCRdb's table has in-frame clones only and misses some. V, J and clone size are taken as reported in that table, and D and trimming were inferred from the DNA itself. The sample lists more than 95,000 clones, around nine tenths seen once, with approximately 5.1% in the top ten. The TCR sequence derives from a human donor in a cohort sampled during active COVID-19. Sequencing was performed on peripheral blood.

The CDR3 loop is CASSTHRDSSYNEQFF. For the CDR3, the DNA is TGTGCCAGCAGCACCCACCGGGACAGCTCCTACAATGAGCAGTTCTTC. The V and J genes are TRBV7-9 and TRBJ2-1; TRBD1 matches at 7 bases. From germline, CDR1 is SEHNR and CDR2 FQNEAQ (reference sequence). V lost 5 bases, J lost 0 bases, and 7 bases stayed unmatched. The CDR3 contains 16 residues.